This T cell receptor (beta chain) was identified in a study of blood T cells in healthy people across ages. About the research overall: Using template switching, researchers captured about one barcoded beta molecule for each two T cells.

Total RNA, at least 6 micrograms per sample, came from PBMCs. PCR was performed a second time for roughly 7 to 12 cycles using a sample-barcoded 5' primer and a J-beta primer mix. Tagging of each cDNA molecule was performed by a template-switch adaptor with 12 random nucleotides. TCRdb re-analysed the 5' RACE reads in MiXCR, keeping a single row per CDR3 protein. The data hold under 1,000,000 distinct CDR3 sequences, with about 45% observed a single time. The CDR3 length is 12 residues. Germline V gene data show CDR1 as DFQATT and CDR2 as SNEGSKA (reference sequence). Sequencing was performed on blood. The sequence came from a man aged 80 or over in good health. The genes are TRBV20-1 and TRBJ2-4; D gene unclear. The end of the DNA is better explained by TRBJ2-7, so the J call may be wrong. The CDR3 DNA reads as TGCAGTGCCCGACATAGCTCCTACGAGCAGTACTTC. Its protein product is CSARHSSYEQYF.